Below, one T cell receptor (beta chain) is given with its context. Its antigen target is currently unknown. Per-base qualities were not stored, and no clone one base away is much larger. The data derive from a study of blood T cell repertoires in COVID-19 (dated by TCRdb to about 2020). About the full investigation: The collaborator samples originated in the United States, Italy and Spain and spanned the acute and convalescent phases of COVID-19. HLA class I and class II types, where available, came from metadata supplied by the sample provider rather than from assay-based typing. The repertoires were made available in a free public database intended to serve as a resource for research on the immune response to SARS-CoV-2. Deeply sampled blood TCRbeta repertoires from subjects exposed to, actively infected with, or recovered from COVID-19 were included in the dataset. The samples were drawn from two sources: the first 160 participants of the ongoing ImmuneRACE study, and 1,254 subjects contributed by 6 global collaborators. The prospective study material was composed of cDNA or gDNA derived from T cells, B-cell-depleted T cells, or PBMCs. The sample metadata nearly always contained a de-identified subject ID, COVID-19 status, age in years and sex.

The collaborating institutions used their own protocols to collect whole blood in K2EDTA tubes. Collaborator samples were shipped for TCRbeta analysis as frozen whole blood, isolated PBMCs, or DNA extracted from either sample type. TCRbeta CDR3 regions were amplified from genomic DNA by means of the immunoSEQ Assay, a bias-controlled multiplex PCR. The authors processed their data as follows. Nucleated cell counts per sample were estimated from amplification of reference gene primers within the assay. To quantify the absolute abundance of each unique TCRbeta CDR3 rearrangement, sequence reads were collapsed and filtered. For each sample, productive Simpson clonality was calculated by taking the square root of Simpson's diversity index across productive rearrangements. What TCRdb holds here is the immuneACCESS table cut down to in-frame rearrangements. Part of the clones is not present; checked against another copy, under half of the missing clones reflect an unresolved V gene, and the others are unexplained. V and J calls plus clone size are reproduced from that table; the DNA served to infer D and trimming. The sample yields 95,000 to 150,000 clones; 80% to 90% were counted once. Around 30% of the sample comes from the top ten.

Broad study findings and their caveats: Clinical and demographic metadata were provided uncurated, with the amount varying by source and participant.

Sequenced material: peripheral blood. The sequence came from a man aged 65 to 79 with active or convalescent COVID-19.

The DNA sequence is TGTGCCAGTATTCCCTCGGGGGGGAAAGGCAATCAGCCCCAGCATTTT. This codes for CASIPSGGKGNQPQHF. This chain joins TRBV19 to TRBJ1-5; the D gene is possibly TRBD1, with 5 bases matching. Looking up the germline V gene (reference sequence) yields CDR1 LNHDA and CDR2 SQIVND. Spanning cysteine to phenylalanine, the CDR3 consists of 16 amino acids. Of all the DNA, just the CDR3 is kept, 48 bases in frame from base 1. Trimming at the junction amounts to 7 bases on V and 2 bases on J, and the germline ends lie 18 bases apart. With the rest looked up from the reference TRBV19 and TRBJ1-5 genes rather than sequenced, the full variable domain is DGGITQSPKYLFRKEGQNVTLSCEQNLNHDAMYWYRQDPGQGLRLIYYSQIVNDFQKGDIAEGYSVSREKKESFPLTVTSAQKNPTAFYLCASIPSGGKGNQPQHFGDGTRLSIL.